Shown below are 24 T cell receptor beta chains from a single sample sequenced in a study of cytomegalovirus exposure and HLA in healthy donors. Researchers ran the PCR with 60 Vbeta and 13 Jbeta primers. The protocol was immunoSEQ multiplex PCR, while the TCRdb copy is restricted to in-frame clones and leaves out a portion. The data hold around 100,000 clones, with about 80% observed a single time. The specimen was PBMCs. These receptors came from a woman between 40 and 55 years old in good health and CMV-seronegative.

The J gene is TRBJ2-7, the V gene TRBV5-6; D gene unclear. Trimming removed 4 bases at V and 2 bases at J, with 16 bases between. Germline values: CDR1 SGHDT, CDR2 YYEEEE. The CDR3 contains 15 residues. The CDR3 coding sequence is TGTGCCAGCAGCCCAGACATGATCGAACCCTACGAGCAGTACTTC. Amino acids: CASSPDMIEPYEQYF.

The chain combines TRBV5-4 with TRBJ2-7; 8 bases match TRBD2. From germline, CDR1 is SGHNT and CDR2 YYREEE (reference sequence). This CDR3 comprises 15 residues. The trim removed 5 bases at V and 3 bases at J, leaving 10 bases unmatched. In DNA form, the CDR3 reads TGTGCCAGCAGGTTTAGCGGGGACTGGGGCTACGAGCAGTACTTC. This translates into CASRFSGDWGYEQYF.

The V call is TRBV27, the J call TRBJ2-1, with 8 bases lining up with TRBD2. CDR3 length equals 14 residues. Germline V gene data show CDR1 as MNHEY and CDR2 as SMNVEV (reference sequence). V lost 3 bases and J lost 9; bases outside the gene matches: 7. CDR3 sequence reads: CASSFGSGGSEQFF. The DNA for the CDR3 is TGTGCCAGCAGTTTTGGAAGCGGGGGCAGTGAGCAGTTCTTC.

The chain is built from TRBV12-5 and TRBJ1-1; D uncertain. The CDR3 is 13 residues long. V was trimmed by 8 bases and J by 1 base, leaving 11 bases between them. Germline CDR1 LGHNT, CDR2 FRNRAP. The CDR3 sequence: CASQAGGNTEAFF. The DNA for the CDR3 is TGTGCTAGTCAAGCAGGAGGGAACACTGAAGCTTTCTTT. Drawing the rest from reference TRBV12-5 and TRBJ1-1, the complete variable domain is DARVTQTPRHKVTEMGQEVTMRCQPILGHNTVFWYRQTMMQGLELLAYFRNRAPLDDSGMPKDRFSAEMPDATLATLKIQPSEPRDSAVYFCASQAGGNTEAFFGQGTRLTVV.

This clone has just a few counts. The V call is TRBV29-1, the J call TRBJ1-2; 9 nucleotides align to TRBD1. Germline CDR1 is SQVTM and CDR2 is ANQGSEA. This CDR3 comprises 12 residues. Trimming took 7 bases from V and 8 from J; bases not matched to a gene: 8. The CDR3 protein is CSDLGGQGGYTF. The CDR3 bases are TGCAGCGACCTGGGGGGACAGGGAGGCTACACCTTC.

The rearrangement joins TRBV2 to TRBJ1-2; D call uncertain. CDR1 SNHLY and CDR2 FYNNEI come from the germline V gene. Trimming took off 7 bases at V and 1 base at J, with 7 bases between the two ends. The CDR3 is 12 residues long. The CDR3: CASTDSNYGYTF. The CDR3 DNA follows: TGTGCCAGCACTGATAGTAACTATGGCTACACCTTC.

This chain connects TRBV7-2 to TRBJ2-3, with 7 bases lining up with TRBD1. Germline V gene data show CDR1 as SGHTA and CDR2 as FQGNSA. The trim removed 2 bases at V and 5 bases at J, leaving 7 bases unmatched. This CDR3 comprises 15 residues. CDR3 loop: CASSLRTGAVDTQYF. CDR3 nucleotide sequence: TGTGCCAGCAGCTTACGGACAGGTGCAGTAGATACGCAGTATTTT.

The chain employs TRBV4-1 and TRBJ1-1; possible D gene TRBD1, 6 bases. Trimming took 1 base from V and 1 from J, leaving 10 bases between them. Germline CDR1 and CDR2: MGHRA and YSYEKL. The CDR3 sequence is 15 residues long. Here the CDR3 reads CASSQATTGNTEAFF. The CDR3 nucleotides are TGCGCCAGCAGCCAAGCGACGACAGGGAACACTGAAGCTTTCTTT.

The V gene is TRBV5-4, the J gene TRBJ1-1; a possible D gene is TRBD1 (6 bases). Trimming removed 6 bases from V and 1 base from J, with 10 bases in between. This CDR3 has 13 amino acids. The germline CDR1 and CDR2 sequences are SGHNT and YYREEE (reference sequence). The CDR3 DNA reads TGTGCCAGCAACAGGGACACGAACACTGAAGCTTTCTTT. It translates to CASNRDTNTEAFF.

The V and J genes are TRBV5-6 and TRBJ2-5; TRBD1 matches at 10 bases. The germline V gene encodes CDR1 SGHDT and CDR2 YYEEEE. The trim removed 4 bases at V and 6 bases at J, leaving 9 bases unmatched. The CDR3 runs to 15 residues. CDR3 DNA sequence: TGTGCCAGCAGCGGAGGGACAGGGGCTGCGCAGACCCAGTACTTC. It codes for CASSGGTGAAQTQYF.

The chain couples TRBV19 to TRBJ1-1; D gene ambiguous. V lost 5 bases to trimming and J lost 0 bases, with 19 bases between them. This CDR3 has 17 amino acids. CDR1 is LNHDA, CDR2 SQIVND, per germline (reference sequence). The CDR3 DNA is TGTGCCAGTAGTTTGTTCGGAGTACAAGACTTGAACACTGAAGCTTTCTTT. Its translation: CASSLFGVQDLNTEAFF.

The chain is built from TRBV28 and TRBJ2-1; 9 bases match TRBD1. Germline CDR1 reads MDHEN; CDR2 reads SYDVKM. V lost 3 bases and J lost 4; bases outside the gene matches: 4. CDR3 length: 15 amino acids. The CDR3 loop reads CASSLGTGLYNEQFF. The CDR3 coding sequence is TGTGCCAGCAGTTTGGGGACAGGGCTGTACAATGAGCAGTTCTTC.

This chain links TRBV10-1 with TRBJ1-1; D call uncertain. The germline V gene encodes CDR1 WNHNN and CDR2 SYGVQD (reference sequence). The CDR3 has 13 residues. V shed 0 bases and J shed 5 bases, with 7 bases lying between them. CDR3 nucleotides: TGCGCCAGCAGTGAGTCGTCGGGGACTGAAGCTTTCTTT. Its protein is CASSESSGTEAFF.

The chain uses TRBV4-3 and TRBJ1-6; D not resolved. The germline CDR1 and CDR2 sequences are LGHNA and YSLEER. CDR3 length equals 14 residues. V was pared by 0 bases and J by 4 bases, with 4 bases between. The CDR3 protein is CASSQERYNSPLHF. For the CDR3, the DNA is TGCGCCAGCAGCCAAGAGAGATATAATTCACCCCTCCACTTT.

The chain carries TRBV19 and TRBJ2-5, with 11 bases identical to TRBD2. This CDR3 is built from 17 residues. V lost 5 bases and J lost 1; bases outside the gene matches: 9. Germline CDR1 is LNHDA and CDR2 is SQIVND (reference sequence). The CDR3 sequence is CASSLRRLAGSQETQYF. CDR3 in DNA: TGTGCCAGTAGTCTACGAAGACTAGCGGGGAGCCAAGAGACCCAGTACTTC.

J is TRBJ1-1 and V is TRBV18, with TRBD1 matching over 12 bases. The CDR3 contains 15 residues. V lost 3 bases to trimming and J lost 5 bases; unmatched junction nucleotides: 4. Germline lookup yields CDR1 KGHSH and CDR2 LQKENI. The CDR3 spells CASSPGQGASTEAFF. The CDR3 nucleotides are TGTGCCAGCTCACCGGGACAGGGGGCCTCGACTGAAGCTTTCTTT.

V gene TRBV7-2 combines with J gene TRBJ2-1; the D gene is possibly TRBD2 (5 bases). V lost 0 bases, J lost 5 bases, and 5 bases lay in between. CDR1 and CDR2 (germline): SGHTA, FQGNSA. CDR3 size: 13 residues. The CDR3 nucleotides read TGTGCCAGCAGCTTAGCGCGGGACAATGAGCAGTTCTTC. Protein sequence: CASSLARDNEQFF.

Concerning this clone itself: This specimen includes other DNA sequences encoding the same CDR3. The chain has TRBV6-5 and TRBJ2-7; 8 nucleotides line up with TRBD2. Germline loops: CDR1 MNHEY, CDR2 SVGAGI. This CDR3 is built from 15 residues. V lost 0 bases to trimming and J lost 0 bases; unmatched junction nucleotides: 1. CDR3 nucleotides: TGTGCCAGCAGTTACTCAAGCGGGGGCTCCTACGAGCAGTACTTC. It encodes CASSYSSGGSYEQYF.

V and J are TRBV28 and TRBJ2-5, with 11 nucleotides matching TRBD1. The end of the DNA is better explained by TRBJ2-7, so the J call may be wrong. This CDR3 is 18 amino acids long. The germline gives CDR1 MDHEN, CDR2 SYDVKM. CDR3 sequence (DNA): TGTGCCAGCAGTTTGCCCCGGGACAGGGGGGACCCGTCCTACGAGCAGTACTTC. This gives the protein CASSLPRDRGDPSYEQYF.

The chain uses TRBV4-2 and TRBJ2-2, with a weak D call TRBD1 (5 bases). Germline V gene sequence: CDR1 LGHNA, CDR2 YNFKEQ. With 4 bases removed from V and 1 base from J, the gap between germline ends came to 7 bases. This CDR3 has 14 amino acids. CDR3 in amino acids: CASSLGQNTGELFF. CDR3 nucleotide sequence: TGTGCCAGCAGCCTTGGACAGAACACCGGGGAGCTGTTTTTT.

This clone was seen only a few times. The genes are TRBV15 and TRBJ1-4, with TRBD1 identical over 8 bases. The CDR3 totals 15 residues. In germline, CDR1 is LNHNV, CDR2 YYDKDF (reference sequence). Losses at the gene ends were 0 bases for V and 7 bases for J; bases not matched to a gene: 4. This CDR3 reads CATSRDLTGGEKLFF. The CDR3 nucleotides read TGTGCCACCAGCAGAGATTTAACAGGGGGTGAAAAACTGTTTTTT.

This chain connects TRBV2 to TRBJ1-2; D unclear. The CDR3 spans 12 residues. Germline CDR1 reads SNHLY; CDR2 reads FYNNEI. The V end lost 0 bases, the J end lost 10 bases, and 9 bases lay between the germline ends. As DNA, the CDR3 is TGTGCCAGCAGTGAAGCTGGTACTGCCTACACCTTC. This codes for CASSEAGTAYTF.

This sequence joins TRBV5-3 and TRBJ2-1, with TRBD2 as a possible D gene (6 bases). TRBV5-3 belongs to the ORF category, with a function that is uncertain. This CDR3 contains 17 residues. Trimming left V 2 bases short and J 0 bases short, with 15 bases between. The CDR3 region has the DNA TGTGCCAGAAGCTTAGAGGAGGGCAGCAGCTCCTACAATGAGCAGTTCTTC. This sequence encodes CARSLEEGSSSYNEQFF.

This clone was observed a handful of times. The chain links TRBV6-5 to TRBJ1-2; a weak D match, TRBD1 (6 bases). The CDR3 runs to 13 residues. Trimming took off 5 bases at V and 8 bases at J, with 15 bases between the two ends. Germline CDR1 MNHEY, CDR2 SVGAGI. CDR3 nucleotides: TGTGCCAGCAGTCCTCAGGGGATCATAGGCTACACCTTC. It encodes CASSPQGIIGYTF.